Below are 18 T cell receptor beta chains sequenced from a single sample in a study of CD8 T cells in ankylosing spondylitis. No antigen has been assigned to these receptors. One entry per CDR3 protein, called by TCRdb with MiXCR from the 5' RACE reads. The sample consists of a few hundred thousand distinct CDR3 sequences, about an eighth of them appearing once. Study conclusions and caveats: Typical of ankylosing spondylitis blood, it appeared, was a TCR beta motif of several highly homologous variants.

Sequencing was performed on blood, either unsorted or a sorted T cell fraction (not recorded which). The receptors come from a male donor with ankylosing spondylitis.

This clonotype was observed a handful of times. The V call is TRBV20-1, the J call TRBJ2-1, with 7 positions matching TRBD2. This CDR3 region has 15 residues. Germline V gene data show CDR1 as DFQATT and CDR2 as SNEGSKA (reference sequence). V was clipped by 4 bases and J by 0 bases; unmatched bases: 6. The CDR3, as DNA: TGCAGTGCTACTCTAGCGGATACCTCCTACAATGAGCAGTTCTTC. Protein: CSATLADTSYNEQFF.

The CDR3 here is CASSYSQGSYYGYTF. As DNA, the CDR3 is TGTGCCAGCAGTTACTCGCAGGGGTCTTACTATGGCTACACCTTC. V gene TRBV6-5 combines with J gene TRBJ1-2; D may be TRBD1 (6 bases). This CDR3 region has 15 residues. V lost 0 bases to trimming and J lost 3 bases, with 11 bases between them. Germline lookup yields CDR1 MNHEY and CDR2 SVGAGI.

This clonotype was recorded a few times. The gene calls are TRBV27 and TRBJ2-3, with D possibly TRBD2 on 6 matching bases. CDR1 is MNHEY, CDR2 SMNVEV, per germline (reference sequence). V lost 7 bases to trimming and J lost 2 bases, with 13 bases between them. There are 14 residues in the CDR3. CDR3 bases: TGTGCCAGCAATTCGGGACTCGACACAGATACGCAGTATTTT. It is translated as CASNSGLDTDTQYF.

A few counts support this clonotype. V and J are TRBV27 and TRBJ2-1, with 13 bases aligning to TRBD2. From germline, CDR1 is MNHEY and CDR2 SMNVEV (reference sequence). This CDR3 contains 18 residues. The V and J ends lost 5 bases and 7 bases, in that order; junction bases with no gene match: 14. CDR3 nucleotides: TGTGCCAGCAGTCTCAGGACTAGCGGGAGTAGTCTGCGGAATGAGCAGTTCTTC. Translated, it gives CASSLRTSGSSLRNEQFF.

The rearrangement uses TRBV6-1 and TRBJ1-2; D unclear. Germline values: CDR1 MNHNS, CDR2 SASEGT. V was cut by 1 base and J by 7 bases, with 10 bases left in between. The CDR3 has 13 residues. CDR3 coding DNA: TGTGCCAGCAGTGAAGGGAGGTTCGGTGGCTACACCTTC. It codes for CASSEGRFGGYTF.

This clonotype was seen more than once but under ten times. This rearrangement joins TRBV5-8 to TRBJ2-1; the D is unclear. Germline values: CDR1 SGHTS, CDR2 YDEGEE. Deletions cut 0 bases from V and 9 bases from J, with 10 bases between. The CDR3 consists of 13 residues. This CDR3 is CASSLERWAEQFF. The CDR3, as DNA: TGTGCCAGCAGCTTGGAGAGATGGGCTGAGCAGTTCTTC.

In DNA, the CDR3 is TGTGCCAGTAGTACACAGGGGAAGGGGGGCTACACCTTC. It specifies CASSTQGKGGYTF. The chain employs TRBV19 and TRBJ1-2; 7 nucleotides line up with TRBD1. Per germline, CDR1 LNHDA and CDR2 SQIVND (reference sequence). The CDR3 is made up of 13 amino acids. Trimming took 4 bases from V and 8 from J; bases not matched to a gene: 7. The whole variable domain, remainder taken from reference TRBV19 and TRBJ1-2, is DGGITQSPKYLFRKEGQNVTLSCEQNLNHDAMYWYRQDPGQGLRLIYYSQIVNDFQKGDIAEGYSVSREKKESFPLTVTSAQKNPTAFYLCASSTQGKGGYTFGSGTRLTVV.

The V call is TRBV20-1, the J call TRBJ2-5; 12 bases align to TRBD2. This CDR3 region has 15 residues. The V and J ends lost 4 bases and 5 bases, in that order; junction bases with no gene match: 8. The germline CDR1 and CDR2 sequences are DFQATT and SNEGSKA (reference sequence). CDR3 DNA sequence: TGCAGTGCTATTAGGACTAGCGGGGCCTACGAGACCCAGTACTTC. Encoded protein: CSAIRTSGAYETQYF.

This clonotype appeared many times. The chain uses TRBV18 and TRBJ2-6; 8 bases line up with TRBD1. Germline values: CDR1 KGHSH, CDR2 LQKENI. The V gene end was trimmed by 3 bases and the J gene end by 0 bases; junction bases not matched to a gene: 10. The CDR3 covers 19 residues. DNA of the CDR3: TGTGCCAGCTCACCCATGACAGGGGCCCCCAGCTCTGGGGCCAACGTCCTGACTTTC. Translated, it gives CASSPMTGAPSSGANVLTF. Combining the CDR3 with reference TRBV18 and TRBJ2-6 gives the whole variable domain NAGVMQNPRHLVRRRGQEARLRCSPMKGHSHVYWYRQLPEEGLKFMVYLQKENIIDESGMPKERFSAEFPKEGPSILRIQQVVRGDSAAYFCASSPMTGAPSSGANVLTFGAGSRLTVL.

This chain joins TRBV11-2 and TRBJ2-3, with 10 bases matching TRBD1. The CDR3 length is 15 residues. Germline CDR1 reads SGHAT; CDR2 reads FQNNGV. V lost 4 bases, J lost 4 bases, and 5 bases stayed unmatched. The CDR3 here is CASSSTGGFADTQYF. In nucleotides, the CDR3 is TGTGCCAGCAGCTCGACAGGGGGCTTTGCAGATACGCAGTATTTT. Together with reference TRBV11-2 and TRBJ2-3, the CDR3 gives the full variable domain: EAGVAQSPRYKIIEKRQSVAFWCNPISGHATLYWYQQILGQGPKLLIQFQNNGVVDDSQLPKDRFSAERLKGVDSTLKIQPAKLEDSAVYLCASSSTGGFADTQYFGPGTRLTVL.

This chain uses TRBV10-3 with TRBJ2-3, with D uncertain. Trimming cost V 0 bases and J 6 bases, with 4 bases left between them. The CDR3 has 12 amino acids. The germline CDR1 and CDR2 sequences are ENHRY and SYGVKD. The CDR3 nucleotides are TGTGCCATCAGTGAGTCTAGGGATACGCAGTATTTT. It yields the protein CAISESRDTQYF.

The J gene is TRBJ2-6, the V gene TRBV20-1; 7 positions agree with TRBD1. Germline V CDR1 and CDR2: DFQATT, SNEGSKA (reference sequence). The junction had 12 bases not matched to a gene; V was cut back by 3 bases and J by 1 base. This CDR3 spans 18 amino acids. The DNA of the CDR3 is TGCAGTGCTAGCACAGAAGGGGGCTATCATTCTGGGGCCAACGTCCTGACTTTC. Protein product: CSASTEGGYHSGANVLTF.

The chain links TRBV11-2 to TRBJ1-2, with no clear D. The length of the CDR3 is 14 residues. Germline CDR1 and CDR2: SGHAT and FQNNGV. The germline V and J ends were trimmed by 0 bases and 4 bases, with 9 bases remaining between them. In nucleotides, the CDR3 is TGTGCCAGCAGCTTAGATATCGGTCCCTATGGCTACACCTTC. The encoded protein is CASSLDIGPYGYTF. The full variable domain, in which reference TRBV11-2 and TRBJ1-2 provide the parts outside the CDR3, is EAGVAQSPRYKIIEKRQSVAFWCNPISGHATLYWYQQILGQGPKLLIQFQNNGVVDDSQLPKDRFSAERLKGVDSTLKIQPAKLEDSAVYLCASSLDIGPYGYTFGSGTRLTVV.

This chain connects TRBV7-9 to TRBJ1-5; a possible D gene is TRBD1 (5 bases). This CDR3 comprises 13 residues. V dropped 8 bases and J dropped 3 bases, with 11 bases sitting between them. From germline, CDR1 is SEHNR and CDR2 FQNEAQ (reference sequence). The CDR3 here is CASRDGYNQPQHF. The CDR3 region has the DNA TGTGCCAGCCGGGACGGCTACAATCAGCCCCAGCATTTT.

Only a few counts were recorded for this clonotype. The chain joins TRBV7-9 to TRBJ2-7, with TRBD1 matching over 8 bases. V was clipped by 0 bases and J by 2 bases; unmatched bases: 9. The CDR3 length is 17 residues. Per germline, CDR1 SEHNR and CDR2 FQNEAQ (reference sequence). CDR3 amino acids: CASSLAPPGQGPYEQYF. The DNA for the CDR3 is TGTGCCAGCAGCTTAGCGCCCCCCGGACAGGGACCCTACGAGCAGTACTTC.

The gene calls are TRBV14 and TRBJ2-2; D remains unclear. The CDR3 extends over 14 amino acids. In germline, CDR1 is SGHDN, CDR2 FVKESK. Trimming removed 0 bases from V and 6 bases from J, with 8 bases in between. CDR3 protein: CASSQDVGSGELFF. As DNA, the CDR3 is TGTGCCAGCAGCCAAGATGTGGGCTCCGGGGAGCTGTTTTTT.

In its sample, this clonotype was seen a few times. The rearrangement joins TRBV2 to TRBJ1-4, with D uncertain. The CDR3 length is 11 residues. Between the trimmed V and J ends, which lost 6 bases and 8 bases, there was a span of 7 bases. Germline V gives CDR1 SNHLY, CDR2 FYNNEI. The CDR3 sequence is CASSPEEKLFF. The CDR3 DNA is TGTGCCAGCAGCCCCGAGGAAAAACTGTTTTTT.

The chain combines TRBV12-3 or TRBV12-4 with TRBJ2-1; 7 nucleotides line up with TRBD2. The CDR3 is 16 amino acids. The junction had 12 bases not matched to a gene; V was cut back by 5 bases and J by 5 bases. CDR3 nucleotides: TGTGCCAGCAGTCCCCACCCAGCGGGGACCAACAATGAGCAGTTCTTC. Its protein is CASSPHPAGTNNEQFF.